These 14 T cell receptor beta chains share one sample of origin, sequenced in a study of T cells after yellow fever vaccination. One entry per CDR3 protein, called by TCRdb with MiXCR from the 5' RACE reads. The sample has 70,000 to 80,000 distinct CDR3 sequences, around 7.9% seen once. The sample in question was CD8+ T cells sorted from PBMCs, obtained about 10 days after the first yellow fever vaccination. These receptors all come from a man between 18 and 35 years old who received the YFV17D yellow fever vaccine.

At least ten counts were recorded for this clonotype. The chain couples TRBV27 to TRBJ2-7; 7 nucleotides line up with TRBD1. The CDR3 extends over 12 amino acids. V lost 3 bases and J lost 9; bases outside the gene matches: 5. Germline CDR1 MNHEY, CDR2 SMNVEV (reference sequence). CDR3 sequence reads: CASSFDRDRQYF. The CDR3, as DNA: TGTGCCAGCAGTTTCGACAGGGACAGGCAGTACTTC.

This clonotype showed up many times. The V gene is TRBV5-1, the J gene TRBJ2-1, with D perhaps matching TRBD2 (5 bases). V was pared by 6 bases and J by 0 bases, with 10 bases between. The CDR3 has 14 residues. Germline loops: CDR1 SGHRS, CDR2 YFSETQ. CDR3 nucleotides: TGCGCCAGCACCCCCCGGGGCTCCTACAATGAGCAGTTCTTC. The encoded protein is CASTPRGSYNEQFF.

This clonotype was observed at least ten times. The genes are TRBV10-3 and TRBJ2-7; TRBD2 aligns across 12 bases. The CDR3 is made up of 17 amino acids. The V gene end was trimmed by 3 bases and the J gene end by 2 bases; junction bases not matched to a gene: 8. Per the germline V gene, CDR1 is ENHRY and CDR2 is SYGVKD. In nucleotides, the CDR3 is TGTGCCATCAGTGATACTAGCGGGGGGCGAAGACCCTACGAGCAGTACTTC. Encoded protein: CAISDTSGGRRPYEQYF.

This clonotype has only a few counts. The rearrangement joins TRBV27 to TRBJ1-5; 8 nucleotides line up with TRBD1. Germline-derived CDR1 and CDR2 are MNHEY and SMNVEV (reference sequence). This CDR3 spans 16 amino acids. Trimming at V came to 8 bases and at J to 0 bases, leaving 9 bases not matched to a gene. The CDR3: CASQSGGPYSNQPQHF. The CDR3 bases are TGTGCCAGCCAATCAGGGGGCCCGTATAGCAATCAGCCCCAGCATTTT.

This rearrangement joins TRBV7-9 to TRBJ2-1; D unresolved. The CDR3 covers 17 residues. In germline, CDR1 is SEHNR, CDR2 FQNEAQ (reference sequence). With 0 bases removed from V and 0 bases from J, the gap between germline ends came to 12 bases. CDR3: CASSLAWRRPSYNEQFF. For the CDR3, the DNA is TGTGCCAGCAGCTTAGCGTGGCGACGTCCCTCCTACAATGAGCAGTTCTTC.

V and J are TRBV9 and TRBJ2-3, with TRBD2 as a possible D gene (5 bases). This CDR3 is built from 14 residues. The V gene's germline CDR1 is SGDLS and CDR2 YYNGEE. V was trimmed by 1 base and J by 1 base, leaving 7 bases between them. CDR3 sequence (DNA): TGTGCCAGCAGCGTAAACGGGGGCACAGATACGCAGTATTTT. Its protein product is CASSVNGGTDTQYF.

This clonotype has ten or more counts. The rearrangement uses TRBV27 and TRBJ1-2; the D is unclear. The CDR3 covers 12 residues. Deletions cut 5 bases from V and 1 base from J, with 5 bases between. Germline CDR1 is MNHEY and CDR2 is SMNVEV (reference sequence). For the CDR3, the DNA is TGTGCCAGCAGTCAATATAACTATGGCTACACCTTC. Its translation is CASSQYNYGYTF.

A few counts support this clonotype. The chain combines TRBV4-3 with TRBJ1-3; D gene ambiguous. CDR1 and CDR2 (germline): LGHNA, YSLEER. The CDR3 spans 17 residues. Deletions cut 2 bases from V and 0 bases from J, with 14 bases between. The CDR3 DNA reads TGCGCCAGCAGCCAATCCCGGGTCGCAACCTCTGGAAACACCATATATTTT. Translated: CASSQSRVATSGNTIYF.

This clonotype came up many times. This chain connects TRBV6-4 to TRBJ2-1; 8 positions agree with TRBD1. Germline trimming cut 5 bases from V and 8 bases from J; bases unmatched to any gene: 11. The CDR3 runs 15 residues. Germline V gene sequence: CDR1 MRHNA, CDR2 SNTAGT. CDR3 DNA: TGTGCCAGCAGTCGCTCGGGACAGGCAAACGATGAGCAGTTCTTC. It translates to CASSRSGQANDEQFF.

This clonotype appeared many times. The chain recombines TRBV4-3 with TRBJ2-7; 7 bases are a match to TRBD2. This CDR3 is built from 13 residues. The ends lost 4 bases at V and 3 bases at J; junction bases unmatched: 3. CDR1 is LGHNA and CDR2 is YSLEER in the germline V gene. CDR3 in amino acids: CASSPGRGYEQYF. CDR3 DNA: TGCGCCAGCAGCCCAGGGAGGGGCTACGAGCAGTACTTC.

Details on this clonotype: A much larger clone lies one base from this, so it may be a read error. The V and J genes are TRBV6-2 or TRBV6-3 and TRBJ1-2, with D unclear. Germline V gene lookup returns CDR1 MNHEY and CDR2 SVGEGT. This CDR3 comprises 16 residues. CDR3 sequence (DNA): TGTGTCAGCAGTTACTCGACGGTTGACGGGAACTATGGCTACACCTTC. Residues: CVSSYSTVDGNYGYTF.

The V call is TRBV4-1, the J call TRBJ2-5; D gene uncertain. Germline V CDR1 and CDR2: MGHRA, YSYEKL. V gave up 1 base and J gave up 7 bases, with 13 bases separating them. The CDR3 sequence is 14 residues long. The CDR3 spells CASSQGTSVGTQYF. CDR3 DNA: TGCGCCAGCAGCCAAGGCACATCCGTTGGGACCCAGTACTTC.

There are a few counts of this clonotype. This may stem from a read error, because a much larger clone lies one nucleotide away. The chain recombines TRBV4-1 with TRBJ1-1; D is ambiguous. The ends were cut back, 4 bases at V and 4 bases at J, with 10 bases in the middle. Germline V gives CDR1 MGHRA, CDR2 YSYEKL. CDR3 length: 13 residues. CDR3 loop: CASSLREVTEAFF. The CDR3 nucleotides read TGCGCCAGCAGCCTCCGGGAGGTCACTGAAGCTTTCTTT.

The J gene is TRBJ2-1, the V gene TRBV5-1; either TRBD1 or TRBD2 may fit D (5 bases each). Trimming shortened V by 2 bases and J by 2 bases, and 11 bases separated the two germline ends. The germline CDR1 and CDR2 sequences are SGHRS and YFSETQ. The CDR3 loop spans 15 amino acids. The CDR3 region is CASSLRVGAYNEQFF. The CDR3 bases are TGCGCCAGCAGCTTACGGGTGGGGGCCTACAATGAGCAGTTCTTC.